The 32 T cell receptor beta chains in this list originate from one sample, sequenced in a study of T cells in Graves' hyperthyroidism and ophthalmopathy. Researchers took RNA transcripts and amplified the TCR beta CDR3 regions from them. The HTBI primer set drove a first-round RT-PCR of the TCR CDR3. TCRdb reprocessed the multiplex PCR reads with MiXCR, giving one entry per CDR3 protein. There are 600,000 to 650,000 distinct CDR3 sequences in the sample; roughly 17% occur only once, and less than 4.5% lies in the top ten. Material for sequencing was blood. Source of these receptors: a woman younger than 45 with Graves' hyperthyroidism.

CDR3 DNA: TGTGCCAGCAGCCACGAGAGGACAGGGGGGGCCTACGAGCAGTACTTC. It encodes CASSHERTGGAYEQYF. The rearrangement joins TRBV3-1 to TRBJ2-7; 10 bases match TRBD1. Germline V gene lookup returns CDR1 LGHDT and CDR2 YNNKEL (reference sequence). This CDR3 has 16 amino acids. J lost 2 bases, V lost 3 bases, and 7 bases had no gene match.

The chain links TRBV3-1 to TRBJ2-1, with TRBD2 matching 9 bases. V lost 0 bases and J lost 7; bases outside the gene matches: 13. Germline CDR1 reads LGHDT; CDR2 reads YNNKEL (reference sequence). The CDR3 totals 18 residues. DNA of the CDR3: TGTGCCAGCAGCCAAGATTGGGTAGCGGGAGCAGACGCAAATGAGCAGTTCTTC. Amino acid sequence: CASSQDWVAGADANEQFF.

CDR3 sequence (DNA): TGCAGTGCTAGAGATGATGGATTACTAGCGGGAGCCTACGAGCAGTACTTC. This encodes CSARDDGLLAGAYEQYF. J is TRBJ2-7 and V is TRBV20-1, with TRBD2 matching over 11 bases. CDR3 length: 17 residues. The junction had 9 bases not matched to a gene; V was cut back by 0 bases and J by 2 bases. The germline V gene has CDR1 DFQATT and CDR2 SNEGSKA (reference sequence).

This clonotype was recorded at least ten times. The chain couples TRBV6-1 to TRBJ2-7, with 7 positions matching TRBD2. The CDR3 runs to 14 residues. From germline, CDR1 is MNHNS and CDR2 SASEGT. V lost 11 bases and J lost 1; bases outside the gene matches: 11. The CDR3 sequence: CAARRSGLSYEQYF. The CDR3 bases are TGTGCCGCTCGACGTAGCGGGTTGTCCTACGAGCAGTACTTC.

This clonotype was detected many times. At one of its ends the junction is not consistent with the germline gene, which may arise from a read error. The CDR3: CASNLGTDTQYF. CDR3 in DNA: TGTGCCAGCAATTTAGGCACAGATACGCAGTATTTT. The chain carries TRBV28 and TRBJ2-3, with D hard to call. There are 12 residues in the CDR3. Germline CDR1 is MDHEN and CDR2 is SYDVKM.

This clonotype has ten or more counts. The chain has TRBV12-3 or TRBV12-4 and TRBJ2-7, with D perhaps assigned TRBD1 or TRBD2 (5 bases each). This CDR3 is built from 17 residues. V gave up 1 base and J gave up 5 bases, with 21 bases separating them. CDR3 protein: CASSLVLRWGKGHEQYF. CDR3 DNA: TGTGCCAGCAGTTTAGTACTGAGGTGGGGGAAAGGCCACGAGCAGTACTTC.

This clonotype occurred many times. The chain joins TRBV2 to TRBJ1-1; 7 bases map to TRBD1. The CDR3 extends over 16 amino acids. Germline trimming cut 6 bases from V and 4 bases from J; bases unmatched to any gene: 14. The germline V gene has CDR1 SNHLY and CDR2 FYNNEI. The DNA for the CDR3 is TGTGCCAGCAGCCCCCGGGGTGGTGCAGGGGGCACTGAAGCTTTCTTT. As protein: CASSPRGGAGGTEAFF.

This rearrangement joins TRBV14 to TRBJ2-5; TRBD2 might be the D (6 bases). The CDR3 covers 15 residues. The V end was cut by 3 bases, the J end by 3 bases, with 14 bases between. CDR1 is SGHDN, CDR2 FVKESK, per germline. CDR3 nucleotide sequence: TGTGCCAGCAGCCACCCCGGGACTCCGGAAGAGACCCAGTACTTC. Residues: CASSHPGTPEETQYF.

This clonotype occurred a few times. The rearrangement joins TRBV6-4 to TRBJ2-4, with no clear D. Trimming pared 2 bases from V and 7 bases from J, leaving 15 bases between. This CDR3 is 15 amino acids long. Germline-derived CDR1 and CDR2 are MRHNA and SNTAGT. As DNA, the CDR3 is TGTGCCAGCAGTGACAGCTGGCGTACACCGAACATTCAGTACTTC. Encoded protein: CASSDSWRTPNIQYF.

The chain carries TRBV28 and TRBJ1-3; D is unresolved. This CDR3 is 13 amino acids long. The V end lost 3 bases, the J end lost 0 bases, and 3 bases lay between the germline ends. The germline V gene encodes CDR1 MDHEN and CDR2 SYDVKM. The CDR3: CASSFLSGNTIYF. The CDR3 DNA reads TGTGCCAGCAGTTTTCTCTCTGGAAACACCATATATTTT. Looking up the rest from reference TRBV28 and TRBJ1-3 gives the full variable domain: DVKVTQSSRYLVKRTGEKVFLECVQDMDHENMFWYRQDPGLGLRLIYFSYDVKMKEKGDIPEGYSVSREKKERFSLILESASTNQTSMYLCASSFLSGNTIYFGEGSWLTVV.

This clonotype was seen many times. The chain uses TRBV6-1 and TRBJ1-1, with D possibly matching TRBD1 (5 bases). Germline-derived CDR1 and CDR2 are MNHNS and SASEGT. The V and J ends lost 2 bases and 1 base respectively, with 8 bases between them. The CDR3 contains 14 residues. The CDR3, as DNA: TGTGCCAGCAGTGAACAGGGAGGGAACACTGAAGCTTTCTTT. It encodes CASSEQGGNTEAFF.

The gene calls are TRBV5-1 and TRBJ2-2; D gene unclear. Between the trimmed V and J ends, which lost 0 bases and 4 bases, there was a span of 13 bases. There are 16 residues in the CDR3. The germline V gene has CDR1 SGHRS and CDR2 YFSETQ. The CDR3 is CASSLDVDRLTGELFF. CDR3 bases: TGCGCCAGCAGCTTGGATGTAGACCGACTCACCGGGGAGCTGTTTTTT.

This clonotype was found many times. CDR3 in DNA: TGCAGTGCTCCCTCCACAGGGACCGGGGAGCTGTTTTTT. Amino acids: CSAPSTGTGELFF. The chain has TRBV20-1 and TRBJ2-2; tentative D call: TRBD1 (6 bases). Germline V CDR1 and CDR2: DFQATT, SNEGSKA (reference sequence). The CDR3 totals 13 residues. The germline V and J ends were trimmed by 5 bases and 5 bases, with 12 bases remaining between them.

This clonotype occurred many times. CDR3 region: CASSLYAYNEQFF. CDR3 in DNA: TGCGCCAGCAGCTTGTACGCCTACAATGAGCAGTTCTTC. V and J are TRBV5-1 and TRBJ2-1; no definite D call. This CDR3 is built from 13 residues. Germline values: CDR1 SGHRS, CDR2 YFSETQ. The V end was cut by 1 base, the J end by 2 bases, with 4 bases between. Variable domain in full (rest from reference TRBV5-1 and TRBJ2-1): KAGVTQTPRYLIKTRGQQVTLSCSPISGHRSVSWYQQTPGQGLQFLFEYFSETQRNKGNFPGRFSGRQFSNSRSEMNVSTLELGDSALYLCASSLYAYNEQFFGPGTRLTVL.

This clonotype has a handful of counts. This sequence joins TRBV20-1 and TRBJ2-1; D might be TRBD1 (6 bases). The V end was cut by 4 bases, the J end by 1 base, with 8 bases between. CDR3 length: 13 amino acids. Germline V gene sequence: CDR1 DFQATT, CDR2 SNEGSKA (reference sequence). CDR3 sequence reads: CSATGQSYNEQFF. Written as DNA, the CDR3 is TGCAGTGCTACGGGACAATCCTACAATGAGCAGTTCTTC.

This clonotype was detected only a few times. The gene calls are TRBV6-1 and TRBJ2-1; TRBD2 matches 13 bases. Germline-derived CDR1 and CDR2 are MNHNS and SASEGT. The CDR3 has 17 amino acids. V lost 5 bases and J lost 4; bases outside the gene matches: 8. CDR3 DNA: TGTGCCAGCAGTAGTACTAGCGGGAGGGCCCTATACAATGAGCAGTTCTTC. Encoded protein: CASSSTSGRALYNEQFF.

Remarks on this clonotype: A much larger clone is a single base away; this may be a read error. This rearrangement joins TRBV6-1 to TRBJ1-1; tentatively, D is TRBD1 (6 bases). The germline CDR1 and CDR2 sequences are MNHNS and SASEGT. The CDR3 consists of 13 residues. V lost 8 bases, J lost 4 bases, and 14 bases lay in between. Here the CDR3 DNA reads TGTGCCAGCTTGAAAGGGGGGAGCACTGAAGCTTTCTTT. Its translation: CASLKGGSTEAFF.

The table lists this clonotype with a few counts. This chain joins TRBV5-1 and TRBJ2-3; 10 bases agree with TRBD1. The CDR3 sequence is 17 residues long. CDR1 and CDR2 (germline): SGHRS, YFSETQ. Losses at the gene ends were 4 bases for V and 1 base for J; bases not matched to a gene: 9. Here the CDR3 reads CASSPRGGQGRTDTQYF. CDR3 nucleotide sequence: TGCGCCAGCAGCCCGAGGGGGGGACAGGGGCGCACAGATACGCAGTATTTT.

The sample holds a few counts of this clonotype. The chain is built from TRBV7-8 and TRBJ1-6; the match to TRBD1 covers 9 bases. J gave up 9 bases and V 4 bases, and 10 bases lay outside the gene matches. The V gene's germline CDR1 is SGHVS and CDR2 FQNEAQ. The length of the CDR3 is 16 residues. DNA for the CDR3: TGTGCCAGCAGCTCCCACCTGGACAGGGGAGGTTCACCCCTCCACTTT. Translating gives CASSSHLDRGGSPLHF.

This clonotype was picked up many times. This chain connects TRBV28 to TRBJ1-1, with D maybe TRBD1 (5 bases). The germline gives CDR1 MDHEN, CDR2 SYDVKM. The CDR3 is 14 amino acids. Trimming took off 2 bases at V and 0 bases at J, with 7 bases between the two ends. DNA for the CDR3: TGTGCCAGCAGTTTACTGGACATGAACACTGAAGCTTTCTTT. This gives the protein CASSLLDMNTEAFF.

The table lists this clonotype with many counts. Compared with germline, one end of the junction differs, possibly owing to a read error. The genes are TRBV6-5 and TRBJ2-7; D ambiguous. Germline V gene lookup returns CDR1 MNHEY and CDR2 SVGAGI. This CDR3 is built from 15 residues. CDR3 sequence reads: CASSYSDPSSYEQYF. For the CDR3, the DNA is TGTGCCAGCAGCTACTCGGACCCCAGCTCCTACGAGCAGTACTTC.

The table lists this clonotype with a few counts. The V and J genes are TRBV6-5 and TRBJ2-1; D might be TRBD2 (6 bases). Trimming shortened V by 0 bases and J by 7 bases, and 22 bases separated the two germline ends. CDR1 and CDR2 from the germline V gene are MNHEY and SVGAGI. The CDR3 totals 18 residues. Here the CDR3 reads CASSYSIPRGISGNEQFF. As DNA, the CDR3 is TGTGCCAGCAGTTACTCGATTCCTCGGGGGATCAGCGGAAATGAGCAGTTCTTC.

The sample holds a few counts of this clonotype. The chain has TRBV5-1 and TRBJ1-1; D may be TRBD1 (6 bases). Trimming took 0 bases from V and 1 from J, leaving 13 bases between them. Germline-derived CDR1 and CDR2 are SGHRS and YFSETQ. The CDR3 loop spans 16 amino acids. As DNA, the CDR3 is TGCGCCAGCAGCTTGGCCAGGGGTTTGTCGAACACTGAAGCTTTCTTT. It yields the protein CASSLARGLSNTEAFF.

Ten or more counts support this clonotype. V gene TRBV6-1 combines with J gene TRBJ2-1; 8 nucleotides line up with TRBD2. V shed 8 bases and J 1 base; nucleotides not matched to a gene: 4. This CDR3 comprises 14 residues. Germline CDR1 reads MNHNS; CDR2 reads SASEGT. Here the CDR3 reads CASDSGISYNEQFF. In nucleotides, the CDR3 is TGTGCCAGCGATAGCGGGATTTCCTACAATGAGCAGTTCTTC.

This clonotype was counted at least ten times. The CDR3 nucleotides are TGTGCCAGCAGCCAAGGGGCTAGCGGACAAGAGACCCAGTACTTC. It translates to CASSQGASGQETQYF. The chain combines TRBV4-2 with TRBJ2-5; 7 bases agree with TRBD2. The CDR3 has 15 amino acids. The V gene end was trimmed by 1 base and the J gene end by 2 bases; junction bases not matched to a gene: 4. Germline-derived CDR1 and CDR2 are LGHNA and YNFKEQ.

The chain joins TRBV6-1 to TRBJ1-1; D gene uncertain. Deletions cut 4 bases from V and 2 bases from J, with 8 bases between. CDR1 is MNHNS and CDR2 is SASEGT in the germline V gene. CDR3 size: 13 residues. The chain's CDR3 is CASSVKGNTEAFF. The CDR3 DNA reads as TGTGCCAGCAGTGTAAAGGGAAACACTGAAGCTTTCTTT.

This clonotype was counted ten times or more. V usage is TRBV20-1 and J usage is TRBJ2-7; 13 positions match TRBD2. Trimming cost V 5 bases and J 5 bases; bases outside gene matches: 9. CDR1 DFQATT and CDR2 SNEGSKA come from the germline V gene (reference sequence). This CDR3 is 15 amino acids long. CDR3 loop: CSASRTSGSFDEQYF. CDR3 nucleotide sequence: TGCAGTGCTTCAAGGACTAGCGGGAGTTTCGACGAGCAGTACTTC.

The CDR3 coding sequence is TGTGCCAGCAGTGTTAGGGATCCTCAGCCCCAGCATTTT. Residues: CASSVRDPQPQHF. The chain employs TRBV6-1 and TRBJ1-5; D unresolved. Trimming removed 4 bases at V and 6 bases at J, with 10 bases between. Per germline, CDR1 MNHNS and CDR2 SASEGT. The CDR3 is 13 residues long.

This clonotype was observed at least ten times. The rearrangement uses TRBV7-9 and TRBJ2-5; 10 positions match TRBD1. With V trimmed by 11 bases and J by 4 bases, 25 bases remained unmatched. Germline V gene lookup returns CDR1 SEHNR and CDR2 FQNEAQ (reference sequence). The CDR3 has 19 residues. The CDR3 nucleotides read TGTGCCTGCAAGGGGGCGACAGGGGGCACCGAGAAAAGGGGAGAGACCCAGTACTTC. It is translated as CACKGATGGTEKRGETQYF.

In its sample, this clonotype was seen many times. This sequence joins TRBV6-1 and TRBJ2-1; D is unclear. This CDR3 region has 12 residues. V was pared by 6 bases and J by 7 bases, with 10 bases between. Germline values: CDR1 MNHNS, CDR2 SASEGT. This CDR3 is CASSPRRNEQFF. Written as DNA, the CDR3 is TGTGCCAGCAGCCCCCGTAGGAATGAGCAGTTCTTC.

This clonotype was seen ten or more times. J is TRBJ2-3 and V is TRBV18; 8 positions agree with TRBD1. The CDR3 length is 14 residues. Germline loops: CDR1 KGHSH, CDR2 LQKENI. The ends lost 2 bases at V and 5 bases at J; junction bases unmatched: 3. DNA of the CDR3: TGTGCCAGCTCACCAAGGACAGGGCAAGATACGCAGTATTTT. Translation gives CASSPRTGQDTQYF.

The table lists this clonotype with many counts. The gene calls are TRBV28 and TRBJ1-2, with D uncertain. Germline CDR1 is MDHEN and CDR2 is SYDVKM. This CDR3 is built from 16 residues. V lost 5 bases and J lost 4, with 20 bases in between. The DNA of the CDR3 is TGTGCCAGCAGTCCTCAACGTGCGGGGAGTAGCTATGGCTACACCTTC. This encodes CASSPQRAGSSYGYTF.